This TCR beta chain came from a study of cytomegalovirus exposure and HLA in healthy donors. Study summary: An earlier analysis identified more than 95 million unique TCR beta sequences in about 180 million T cells.

CDR1 SGHNT and CDR2 YYREEE come from the germline V gene (reference sequence). V was pared by 3 bases and J by 3 bases, with 5 bases of the junction left unmatched. The length of the CDR3 is 15 residues. PCR used 60 Vbeta primers and 13 Jbeta primers. Measured with immunoSEQ multiplex PCR; TCRdb has only the in-frame clones, and not every one. Among 200,000 or so clones, over 80% were seen once, and the ten largest hold more than 0.6%. Study results and caveats: Sequencing likely produced, as an artifact, a cluster of highly shared sequence variants.

With regard to this clone: Its antigen is unidentified.

The chain uses TRBV5-4 and TRBJ1-2; 10 bases are shared with TRBD1. The clonotype was recovered from a boy between 2 and 10 years old in good health and CMV-seronegative. Sequencing was performed on PBMCs. The CDR3 DNA is TGTGCCAGCAGCTGGGGACAGGGGAGAGACTATGGCTACACCTTC. Residues: CASSWGQGRDYGYTF. The variable domain in full, completed from reference TRBV5-4 and TRBJ1-2, reads ETGVTQSPTHLIKTRGQQVTLRCSSQSGHNTVSWYQQALGQGPQFIFQYYREEENGRGNFPPRFSGLQFPNYSSELNVNALELDDSALYLCASSWGQGRDYGYTFGSGTRLTVV.